Shown below are 28 T cell receptor beta chains from a single sample sequenced in a study of response to subunit inactivated influenza vaccine. One entry per CDR3 protein results from TCRdb running MiXCR on the RT-PCR reads. In the table there are 550,000 to 800,000 distinct CDR3 sequences, about 15% of which are singletons. Sequenced material: PBMCs from blood, taken 11 to 12 days after vaccination. Receptors originate from a man aged 50-59 years who received an inactivated influenza vaccine.

This clonotype was counted only a few times. The rearrangement uses TRBV10-3 and TRBJ1-4; TRBD1 is a possible D gene (5 bases). CDR1 and CDR2 from the germline V gene are ENHRY and SYGVKD. V was pared by 0 bases and J by 2 bases, with 7 bases between. The CDR3 covers 15 residues. CDR3 sequence (DNA): TGTGCCATCAGTGAGTCGGAGGGGACTAATGAAAAACTGTTTTTT. It encodes CAISESEGTNEKLFF.

In this sample, this clonotype turned up a few times. The chain links TRBV20-1 to TRBJ2-1; 12 bases fit TRBD2. CDR3 length: 14 amino acids. Germline trimming cut 7 bases from V and 4 bases from J; bases unmatched to any gene: 5. Germline assignment: CDR1 DFQATT and CDR2 SNEGSKA (reference sequence). Written as DNA, the CDR3 is TGCAGTGTACCGCTAGCGGGAGGGTACAATGAGCAGTTCTTC. It yields the protein CSVPLAGGYNEQFF.

This clonotype was seen ten or more times. The rearrangement links TRBV12-3 or TRBV12-4 to TRBJ2-1, with D hard to call. This CDR3 is built from 13 residues. Trimming pared 8 bases from V and 10 bases from J, leaving 18 bases between. Here the CDR3 reads CASAVVGFGEQFF. Here the CDR3 DNA reads TGTGCCAGCGCGGTCGTAGGGTTTGGGGAGCAGTTCTTC.

The rearrangement joins TRBV12-3 or TRBV12-4 to TRBJ2-5, with TRBD1 matching 7 bases. The CDR3 sequence is 13 residues long. The junction had 6 bases not matched to a gene; V was cut back by 6 bases and J by 5 bases. CDR3 protein: CASRMDRWETQYF. The DNA for the CDR3 is TGTGCCAGCAGAATGGACAGGTGGGAGACCCAGTACTTC.

A few counts support this clonotype. The chain has TRBV19 and TRBJ2-7; either TRBD1 or TRBD2 may fit D (5 bases each). The CDR3 loop spans 14 amino acids. In germline, CDR1 is LNHDA, CDR2 SQIVND (reference sequence). V was shortened by 8 bases and J by 8 bases, with 22 bases between the two germline ends. The DNA for the CDR3 is TGTGCCAGTTCCCTACTTGGGACGCTGGAGAAGCAGTACTTC. Its protein is CASSLLGTLEKQYF.

This clonotype turned up a few times. This chain uses TRBV4-3 with TRBJ1-1, with a weak D call TRBD1 (5 bases). Trimming took off 1 base at V and 0 bases at J, with 9 bases between the two ends. The germline V gene has CDR1 LGHNA and CDR2 YSLEER. The length of the CDR3 is 15 residues. Written as DNA, the CDR3 is TGCGCCAGCAGCCAAGGGGGGATGATGAACACTGAAGCTTTCTTT. Translating it yields CASSQGGMMNTEAFF.

This rearrangement joins TRBV12-3 or TRBV12-4 to TRBJ1-5, with D perhaps TRBD1 (5 bases). V lost 5 bases, J lost 0 bases, and 11 bases lay in between. This CDR3 is 15 amino acids long. The CDR3 region has the DNA TGTGCCAGCAGTGAAGGGGTTCTTAGCAATCAGCCCCAGCATTTT. This sequence encodes CASSEGVLSNQPQHF.

For this clonotype: The conserved closing phenylalanine or tryptophan is absent in this CDR3, likely reflecting a read error. V usage is TRBV7-8 and J usage is TRBJ2-7; TRBD2 aligns across 8 bases. The V gene's germline CDR1 is SGHVS and CDR2 FQNEAQ. The CDR3 loop spans 14 amino acids. The V and J ends lost 1 base and 8 bases, in that order; junction bases with no gene match: 7. The CDR3 nucleotides are TGTGCCAGCAGCTTAGGAACCGGGACTAGTAAGCAGTACTTA. It is translated as CASSLGTGTSKQYL.

This clonotype was counted ten times or more. J is TRBJ1-1 and V is TRBV7-9; D gene ambiguous. V lost 3 bases and J lost 3, with 11 bases in between. The germline V gene has CDR1 SEHNR and CDR2 FQNEAQ (reference sequence). The CDR3 consists of 14 residues. The CDR3 loop reads CASSLRQSYTEAFF. CDR3 coding DNA: TGTGCCAGCAGCTTGAGGCAGAGCTACACTGAAGCTTTCTTT.

This clonotype was picked up many times. CDR3 in amino acids: CASSLAGQSETQYF. For the CDR3, the DNA is TGTGCCAGCAGTTTAGCCGGCCAGTCGGAGACCCAGTACTTC. The chain couples TRBV12-3 or TRBV12-4 to TRBJ2-5; the D is unclear. V was pared by 0 bases and J by 5 bases, with 10 bases between. The CDR3 is made up of 14 amino acids.

This chain uses TRBV20-1 with TRBJ2-3; tentative D call: TRBD2 (5 bases). This CDR3 has 12 amino acids. V gave up 6 bases and J gave up 2 bases, with 9 bases separating them. From germline, CDR1 is DFQATT and CDR2 SNEGSKA (reference sequence). DNA of the CDR3: TGCAGTGCACTCGGGGACACAGATACGCAGTATTTT. Amino acid sequence: CSALGDTDTQYF.

This chain links TRBV27 with TRBJ2-7; no clear D gene. Germline V gene data show CDR1 as MNHEY and CDR2 as SMNVEV (reference sequence). The CDR3 sequence is 14 residues long. V was cut by 3 bases and J by 4 bases, with 13 bases left in between. CDR3 nucleotide sequence: TGTGCCAGCAGTTTCCGGACGGCCGGTTACGAGCAGTACTTC. It encodes CASSFRTAGYEQYF.

The DNA of the CDR3 is TGCAGTGCCCACAAACGAGCGGGGGAGCAGTACTTC. This codes for CSAHKRAGEQYF. This chain joins TRBV20-1 and TRBJ2-7; 7 positions match TRBD2. Losses at the gene ends were 6 bases for V and 7 bases for J; bases not matched to a gene: 9. The CDR3 has 12 residues. From germline, CDR1 is DFQATT and CDR2 SNEGSKA (reference sequence).

The V gene is TRBV6-1, the J gene TRBJ2-3; 10 positions match TRBD2. CDR1 and CDR2 (germline): MNHNS, SASEGT. V dropped 9 bases and J dropped 1; count of bases not matched to a gene: 4. The CDR3 totals 14 residues. CDR3: CASTSGAGTDTQYF. In DNA, the CDR3 is TGTGCCAGTACTAGCGGGGCTGGCACAGATACGCAGTATTTT.

This clonotype has just a few counts. The rearrangement links TRBV20-1 to TRBJ2-3; 9 positions agree with TRBD2. CDR3 length: 15 residues. V was clipped by 1 base and J by 4 bases; unmatched bases: 6. Per the germline V gene, CDR1 is DFQATT and CDR2 is SNEGSKA (reference sequence). The CDR3 bases are TGCAGTGCTAGAGCCCTAGCGGGATCTTCAGATACGCAGTATTTT. Translated: CSARALAGSSDTQYF.

This clonotype was recorded a few times. The chain employs TRBV12-3 or TRBV12-4 and TRBJ2-3; maybe TRBD1 (6 bases). The CDR3 length is 15 residues. V dropped 5 bases and J dropped 1 base, with 13 bases sitting between them. The CDR3 protein is CASSPFRTGTDTQYF. Written as DNA, the CDR3 is TGTGCCAGCAGTCCGTTCCGGACAGGCACAGATACGCAGTATTTT.

The sample holds many counts of this clonotype. The chain links TRBV6-5 to TRBJ2-1; 8 bases line up with TRBD2. The CDR3 runs 18 residues. The germline V gene has CDR1 MNHEY and CDR2 SVGAGI. V lost 2 bases and J lost 1; bases outside the gene matches: 10. CDR3 residues: CASSYGYREGRSYNEQFF. CDR3 bases: TGTGCCAGCAGTTACGGCTATCGGGAGGGCCGGTCCTACAATGAGCAGTTCTTC.

The J gene is TRBJ2-1, the V gene TRBV4-1; TRBD2 matches 12 bases. The J segment lost 4 bases and the V segment lost 0 bases, leaving 13 bases of the junction unmatched. Germline loops: CDR1 MGHRA, CDR2 YSYEKL. CDR3 length equals 20 residues. The CDR3 here is CASSQDLGLAGGPGYNEQFF. Written as DNA, the CDR3 is TGCGCCAGCAGCCAAGATCTTGGCCTAGCGGGGGGGCCGGGTTACAATGAGCAGTTCTTC.

Points on this clonotype: The junction shows a germline mismatch at one end, possibly a read error. The V gene is TRBV6-9, the J gene TRBJ1-4; D gene uncertain. The CDR3 covers 14 residues. CDR1 and CDR2 from the germline V gene are MNHGY and SVAAGI. In nucleotides, the CDR3 is TGTGCCCGCAGTTATCACGGGTTTAATGAAAAACTGTTTTTT. Amino acids: CARSYHGFNEKLFF.

This clonotype has a handful of counts. In DNA, the CDR3 is TGTGCCAGCAGCTTAGCTATTACTGGGCCCACAGATACGCAGTATTTT. Its translation is CASSLAITGPTDTQYF. The chain links TRBV7-6 to TRBJ2-3; unclear D gene. Germline V gene data show CDR1 as SGHVS and CDR2 as FNYEAQ. CDR3 length equals 16 residues. V dropped 0 bases and J dropped 2 bases, with 12 bases sitting between them.

This chain connects TRBV20-1 to TRBJ2-3, with D possibly matching TRBD2 (5 bases). The ends were cut back, 5 bases at V and 4 bases at J, with 16 bases in the middle. Germline V gives CDR1 DFQATT, CDR2 SNEGSKA (reference sequence). The length of the CDR3 is 14 residues. CDR3 residues: CSAETGNRADTQYF. In nucleotides, the CDR3 is TGCAGTGCTGAAACGGGAAACCGTGCAGATACGCAGTATTTT.

The rearrangement joins TRBV14 to TRBJ2-2, with D hard to call. The germline V gene has CDR1 SGHDN and CDR2 FVKESK. Trimming took 1 base from V and 8 from J, leaving 8 bases between them. CDR3 length: 13 residues. CDR3 sequence (DNA): TGTGCCAGCAGCCAAGCCCCATGGGGGGAGCTGTTTTTT. Translated: CASSQAPWGELFF.

This clonotype was seen more than once but under ten times. The rearrangement links TRBV15 to TRBJ1-2, with D perhaps TRBD1 (5 bases). Trimming took off 6 bases at V and 4 bases at J, with 6 bases between the two ends. The CDR3 is 11 residues long. Germline loops: CDR1 LNHNV, CDR2 YYDKDF (reference sequence). The CDR3 DNA reads as TGTGCCACCAGGGGGGGCTATGGCTACACCTTC. This translates into CATRGGYGYTF.

This clonotype appeared many times. This sequence joins TRBV5-1 and TRBJ2-5; no firm D call. Germline lookup yields CDR1 SGHRS and CDR2 YFSETQ. The ends were cut back, 0 bases at V and 2 bases at J, with 17 bases in the middle. This CDR3 is built from 17 residues. CDR3 in DNA: TGCGCCAGCAGCTTGGACGGCAGCTATGTATCACAAGAGACCCAGTACTTC. Protein sequence: CASSLDGSYVSQETQYF.

The table lists this clonotype with many counts. CDR3 region: CASSQDRAGVGRSTDTQYF. CDR3 sequence (DNA): TGTGCCAGCAGCCAAGATCGGGCAGGGGTTGGAAGATCCACAGATACGCAGTATTTT. The chain has TRBV4-2 and TRBJ2-3; perhaps TRBD1 as D (6 bases). Trimming shortened V by 0 bases and J by 2 bases, and 21 bases separated the two germline ends. CDR1 is LGHNA, CDR2 YNFKEQ, per germline. This CDR3 region has 19 residues.

There are a few counts of this clonotype. V and J are TRBV4-2 and TRBJ2-3; D ambiguous. Germline V gives CDR1 LGHNA, CDR2 YNFKEQ. V gave up 1 base and J gave up 1 base, with 9 bases separating them. The CDR3 is 15 amino acids. CDR3 amino acids: CASSQGASGTDTQYF. CDR3 sequence (DNA): TGTGCCAGCAGCCAAGGGGCCTCCGGCACAGATACGCAGTATTTT.

The chain uses TRBV12-3 or TRBV12-4 and TRBJ2-7; the match to TRBD1 covers 7 bases. CDR3 length: 12 amino acids. The trim removed 6 bases at V and 5 bases at J, leaving 4 bases unmatched. This CDR3 reads CASRLDRHEQYF. The CDR3 nucleotides read TGTGCCAGCAGACTGGACAGGCACGAGCAGTACTTC.

This clonotype appeared a few times. CDR3 region: CASSKSGVGRDTEAFF. DNA of the CDR3: TGTGCCAGCAGTAAAAGTGGGGTCGGCCGGGACACTGAAGCTTTCTTT. This chain links TRBV6-1 with TRBJ1-1; D is ambiguous. The ends were cut back, 5 bases at V and 3 bases at J, with 19 bases in the middle. The CDR3 extends over 16 amino acids. Germline V gene lookup returns CDR1 MNHNS and CDR2 SASEGT.